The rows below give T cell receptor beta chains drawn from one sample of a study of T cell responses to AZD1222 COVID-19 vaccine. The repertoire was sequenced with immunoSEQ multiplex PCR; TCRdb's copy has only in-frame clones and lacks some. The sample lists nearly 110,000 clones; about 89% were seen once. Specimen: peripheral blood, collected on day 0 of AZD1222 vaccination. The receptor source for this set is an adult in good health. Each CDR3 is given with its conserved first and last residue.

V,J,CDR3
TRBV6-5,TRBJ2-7,CASTRSGSYEQYF
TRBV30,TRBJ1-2,CAWSDRRRNYGYTF
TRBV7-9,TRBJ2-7,CASSLEGQGVEQYF
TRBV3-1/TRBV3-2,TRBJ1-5,CASSQGQSLQPQHF
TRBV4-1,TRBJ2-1,CASSQEGSGFSYNEQFF
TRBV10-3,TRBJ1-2,CAISPTGNYGYTF
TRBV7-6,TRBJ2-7,CASSLLSGAPVYEQYF
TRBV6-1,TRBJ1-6,CASSESPVGNSPLHF
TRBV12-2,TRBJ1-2,CASRLADGTGASGYTF
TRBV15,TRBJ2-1,CATSRGLAGAYNEQFF
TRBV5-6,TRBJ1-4,CASSLEGTGPTNEKLFF
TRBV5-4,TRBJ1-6,CASSPGTAGSYNSPLHF
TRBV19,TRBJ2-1,CASRYESYNEQFF
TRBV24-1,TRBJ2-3,CATSDGGLAGVLDTQYF
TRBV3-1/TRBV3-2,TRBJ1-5,CASSLGHTNQPQHF
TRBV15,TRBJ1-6,CATSRDRSYNSPLHF
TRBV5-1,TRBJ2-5,CASSSMQVQETQYF
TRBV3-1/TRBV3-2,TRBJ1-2,CASSQGAAYGYTF
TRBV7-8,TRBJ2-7,CASSLDLRAVYF
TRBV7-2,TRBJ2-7,CASSLVAGDTYEQYF
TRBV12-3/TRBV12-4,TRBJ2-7,CASRQGVREQYF
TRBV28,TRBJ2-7,CASSLVAGGHRYEQYF
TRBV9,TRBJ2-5,CASSLGQGRLQETQYF
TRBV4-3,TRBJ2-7,CASSQVGSTGHSYEQYF
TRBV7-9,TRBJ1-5,CASRRGRAINQPQHF
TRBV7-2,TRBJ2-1,CASSLDGLPFNEQFF
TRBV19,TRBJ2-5,CASKRHGTSGTVYQETQYF
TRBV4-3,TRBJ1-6,CASSQDWGPQGILANSPLHF
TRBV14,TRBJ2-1,CASSQFLNEQFF
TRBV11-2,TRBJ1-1,CASSLGETGRPLEAFF
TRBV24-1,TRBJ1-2,CATSEPGQGYGYTF
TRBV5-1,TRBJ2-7,CASSLTGDEQYF
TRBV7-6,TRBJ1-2,CASSSGTGKLSRGYTF
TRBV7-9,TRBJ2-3,CAAPLAGGPDTQYF
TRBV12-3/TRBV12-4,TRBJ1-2,CATVGSNYGYTF
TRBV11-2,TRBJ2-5,CASSLSPREGVSTQYF
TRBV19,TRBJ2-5,CASATSQETQYF
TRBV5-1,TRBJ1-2,CASSREQGAYGYTF
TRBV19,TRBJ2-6,CASSIEGAPGANVLTF
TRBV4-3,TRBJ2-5,CASSQDTASLGETQYF
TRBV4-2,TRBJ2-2,CASSRVSAGTDTGELFF